This T cell receptor (beta chain) was captured by sequencing in a study of cytomegalovirus exposure and HLA in healthy donors. Germline-derived CDR1 and CDR2 are SQVTM and ANQGSEA. V shed 4 bases and J 5 bases; nucleotides not matched to a gene: 16. This CDR3 comprises 16 residues. Study-level points and caveats: A few CMV-associated chains were confirmed in vitro to be specific for CMV antigens. Earlier analysis yielded a pattern in which most TCR beta V segments were productive about 90% or about 30% of the time.

PCR primers comprised 60 Vbeta and 13 Jbeta primers. Per the authors' pipeline: About 11 million of about 88 million unique TCR beta chains were shared, per a later count. Method: immunoSEQ multiplex PCR; TCRdb's copy keeps in-frame clones and lacks some. V and J calls and clone size are given by that table; D and trimming were obtained from the DNA. The profile shows about 150,000 clones, 60% to 80% of them singletons. A note on this clone: Its cognate antigen is unknown.

The chain couples TRBV29-1 to TRBJ1-2, with 7 positions matching TRBD1. The source is a man younger than 30 in good health and CMV-seropositive. Sequencing was carried out using PBMCs. The CDR3 reads CSVVTQGQSKKYGYTF. CDR3 sequence (DNA): TGCAGCGTTGTAACGCAGGGACAGTCAAAGAAGTATGGCTACACCTTC.